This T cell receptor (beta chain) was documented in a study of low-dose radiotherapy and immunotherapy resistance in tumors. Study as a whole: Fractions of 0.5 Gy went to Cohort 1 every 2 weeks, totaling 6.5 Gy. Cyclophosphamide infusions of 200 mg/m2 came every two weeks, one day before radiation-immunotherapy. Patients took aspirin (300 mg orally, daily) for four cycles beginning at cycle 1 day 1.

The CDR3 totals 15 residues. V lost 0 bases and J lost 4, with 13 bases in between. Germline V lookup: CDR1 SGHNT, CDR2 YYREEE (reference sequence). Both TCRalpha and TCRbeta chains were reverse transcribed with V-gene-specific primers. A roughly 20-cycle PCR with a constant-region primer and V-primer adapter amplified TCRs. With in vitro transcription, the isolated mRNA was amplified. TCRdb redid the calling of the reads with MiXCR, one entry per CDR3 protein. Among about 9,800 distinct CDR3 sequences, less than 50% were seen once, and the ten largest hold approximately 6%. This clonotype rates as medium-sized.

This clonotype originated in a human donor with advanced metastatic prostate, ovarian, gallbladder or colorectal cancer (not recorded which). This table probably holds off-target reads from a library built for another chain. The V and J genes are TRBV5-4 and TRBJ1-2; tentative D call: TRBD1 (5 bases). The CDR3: CASSLEGRTVYGYTF. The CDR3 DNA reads TGTGCCAGCAGCTTGGAGGGACGGACCGTCTATGGCTACACCTTC. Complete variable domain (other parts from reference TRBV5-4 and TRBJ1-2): ETGVTQSPTHLIKTRGQQVTLRCSSQSGHNTVSWYQQALGQGPQFIFQYYREEENGRGNFPPRFSGLQFPNYSSELNVNALELDDSALYLCASSLEGRTVYGYTFGSGTRLTVV.